The source of this TCR beta chain is a study of PD-1 blockade in classical Hodgkin lymphoma. Germline assignment: CDR1 MNHNS and CDR2 SASEGT. This CDR3 comprises 13 residues. After removal of 6 bases from V and 8 bases from J, the junction contained 2 bases not matched to a gene. Overall study results and limits: CD4+ TCR diversity, unlike CD8+, climbed significantly by C4D1.

With respect to this clone: Its specificity is not known.

Relapse was seen in all patients after autologous stem cell transplantation, and brentuximab vedotin exposure was variable. Sequenced by immunoSEQ multiplex PCR; TCRdb stores in-frame clones only, minus some. The sample contains about 26,000 clones, 67% of which appear only once. The sequence was obtained from a human donor with classical Hodgkin lymphoma. The sample was peripheral blood mononuclear cells (PBMCs), taken before the second cycle of nivolumab. The rearrangement uses TRBV6-1 and TRBJ1-6; 9 nucleotides align to TRBD1. CDR3 amino acids: CASSRTGDSPLHF. Written as DNA, the CDR3 is TGTGCCAGCAGCCGGACAGGGGATTCACCCCTCCACTTT.